This section outlines one TCR beta chain sequence together with its context. This sample is drawn from a study of blood T cell repertoires in COVID-19. Background on the study: From the United States, Italy and Spain came samples of acute and convalescent COVID-19. PBMCs, B-cell-depleted T cells, or T cells were the source of the cDNA or gDNA that made up the material.

CDR1 and CDR2 (germline): MNHEY, SMNVEV (reference sequence). The CDR3 has 16 residues. The ends were cut back, 3 bases at V and 5 bases at J, with 20 bases in the middle. In the study's own analysis: Reference gene primers were amplified, and this amplification served to estimate nucleated cell counts. TCRdb's copy holds only in-frame clones and misses some; the assay was immunoSEQ multiplex PCR. For V, J and clone size, that table is used; D and trimming come from the DNA. Of roughly 150,000 clones in the sample, 83% were seen once. The material sequenced was peripheral blood. This clonotype was obtained from a woman of 80 years or more with acute or convalescent COVID-19. V and J are TRBV27 and TRBJ2-7; D gene uncertain. DNA of the CDR3: TGTGCCAGCAGTTTTTTAACGGCTGGCGGTCACCACGAGCAGTACTTC. As protein: CASSFLTAGGHHEQYF.